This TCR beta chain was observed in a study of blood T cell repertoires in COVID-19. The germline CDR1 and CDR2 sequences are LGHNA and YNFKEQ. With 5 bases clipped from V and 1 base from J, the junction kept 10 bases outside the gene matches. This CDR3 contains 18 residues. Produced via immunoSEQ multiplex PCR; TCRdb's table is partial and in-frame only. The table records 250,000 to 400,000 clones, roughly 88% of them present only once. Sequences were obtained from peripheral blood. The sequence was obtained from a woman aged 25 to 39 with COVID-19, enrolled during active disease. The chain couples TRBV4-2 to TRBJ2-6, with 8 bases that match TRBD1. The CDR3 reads CASSIPGQEVSGANVLTF. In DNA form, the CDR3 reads TGTGCCAGCAGCATACCGGGACAGGAAGTTTCTGGGGCCAACGTCCTGACTTTC.